The rows below give T cell receptor beta chains drawn from one sample of a study of T cell repertoires and HLA-DP antigens. These receptors' antigens are unknown. The assay was immunoSEQ multiplex PCR, and TCRdb's table has in-frame clones only and misses some. The data hold fewer than 95,000 clones, with around nine tenths observed a single time. Material for sequencing was CD4+ T cells from PBMCs. These TCRs come from a middle-aged man in good health and CMV-seronegative. CDR3s include the opening cysteine and the closing phenylalanine or tryptophan. A D gene is named only where the DNA matches it firmly. Some rows mark clone size as missing; the rest say once, few, many or name a class of expanded clone.

clone_size | j_call | d_call | v_call | cdr3_aa | cdr3_nt
- | TRBJ2-1 | - | TRBV9 | CASSVGSPAEQFF | TGTGCCAGCAGCGTCGGTAGTCCGGCGGAGCAGTTCTTC
- | TRBJ2-3 | - | TRBV20-1 | CSASMVGTQYF | TGCAGTGCTAGCATGGTCGGTACGCAGTATTTT
few | TRBJ2-3 | TRBD2 | TRBV6-4 | CASSDISGGTDTQYF | TGTGCCAGCAGTGACATCAGCGGGGGGACAGATACGCAGTATTTT
- | TRBJ2-1 | - | TRBV27 | CASRPWGLDEQFF | TGTGCCAGCAGACCTTGGGGTTTAGATGAGCAGTTCTTC
- | TRBJ2-1 | TRBD2 | TRBV15 | CATPGTSGDTYNEQFF | TGTGCCACCCCCGGGACTAGCGGGGATACCTACAATGAGCAGTTCTTC
- | TRBJ1-3 | - | TRBV4-1 | CASSQGGSAGNTIYF | TGCGCCAGCAGCCAAGGAGGGAGTGCTGGAAACACCATATATTTT
few | TRBJ2-2 | TRBD1 | TRBV5-5 | CASSSRTGVNSGELFF | TGTGCCAGCAGCTCGAGAACAGGGGTAAATTCCGGGGAGCTGTTTTTT
- | TRBJ1-1 | TRBD1 | TRBV30 | CAWGVRDRYTEAFF | TGTGCCTGGGGTGTACGGGACAGGTACACTGAAGCTTTCTTT
- | TRBJ2-1 | - | TRBV7-2 | CASSFSGTFLNEQFF | TGTGCCAGCAGCTTCTCCGGGACTTTCCTCAATGAGCAGTTCTTC
- | TRBJ2-7 | - | TRBV18 | CASSPTQQLSYEQYF | TGTGCCAGCTCACCCACTCAGCAGCTTTCGTACGAGCAGTACTTC
- | TRBJ2-1 | - | TRBV29-1 | CSVEAKGRNEQFF | TGCAGCGTGGAGGCGAAGGGCAGAAATGAGCAGTTCTTC
- | TRBJ1-5 | TRBD1 | TRBV5-1 | CASSFTGDSNQPQHF | TGCGCCAGCAGCTTTACAGGGGACAGCAATCAGCCCCAGCATTTT
- | TRBJ2-7 | TRBD2 | TRBV18 | CASSPLAGNEQYF | TGTGCCAGCTCGCCACTAGCGGGGAACGAGCAGTACTTC
- | TRBJ2-6 | - | TRBV10-3 | CAIRRDSGANVLTF | TGTGCCATCAGGAGGGACTCGGGGGCCAACGTCCTGACTTTC
- | TRBJ2-7 | - | TRBV7-8 | CASSEQGIGEQYF | TGTGCCAGCAGCGAGCAGGGGATCGGCGAGCAGTACTTC
- | TRBJ2-3 | TRBD1 | TRBV19 | CASSGDRGSGTDTQYF | TGTGCCAGTAGTGGGGACAGGGGATCGGGCACAGATACGCAGTATTTT
- | TRBJ2-7 | - | TRBV11-2 | CASSRRSSLYEQYF | TGTGCCAGCAGTCGTAGGTCGTCTCTCTACGAGCAGTACTTC
- | TRBJ1-2 | TRBD1 | TRBV9 | CASSKGQVNYGYTF | TGTGCCAGCAGCAAGGGACAGGTCAACTATGGCTACACCTTC
- | TRBJ2-7 | - | TRBV7-2 | CASSIQYPSSYEQYF | TGTGCCAGCAGTATACAGTACCCGAGCTCCTACGAGCAGTACTTC
- | TRBJ1-6 | - | TRBV4-2 | CASSPTNGNSPLHF | TGTGCCAGCAGCCCCACGAATGGTAATTCACCCCTCCACTTT
- | TRBJ1-3 | - | TRBV30 | CAWSAGAGNTIYF | TGTGCCTGGAGTGCGGGCGCGGGAAACACCATATATTTT
many | TRBJ1-1 | TRBD1 | TRBV6-5 | CASSRRTGRTEAFF | TGTGCCAGCAGTAGGAGGACAGGGCGGACTGAAGCTTTCTTT
- | TRBJ2-3 | TRBD1 | TRBV7-8 | CASSPGTGVIDTQYF | TGTGCCAGCAGCCCCGGGACAGGGGTAATAGATACGCAGTATTTT
- | TRBJ2-7 | TRBD2 | TRBV5-1 | CASSREGRGAREQYF | TGCGCCAGCAGCCGGGAGGGGCGGGGGGCTCGAGAGCAGTACTTC
few | TRBJ1-4 | - | TRBV6-1 | CASSDYGGTNEKLFF | TGTGCCAGCAGTGATTACGGGGGGACTAATGAAAAACTGTTTTTT
once | TRBJ2-3 | TRBD2 | TRBV7-3 | CASSALAGWDTQYF | TGTGCCAGCAGCGCACTAGCGGGGTGGGATACGCAGTATTTT
- | TRBJ2-2 | - | TRBV6-5 | CATQRGVVAGELFF | TGTGCCACCCAAAGGGGGGTGGTGGCCGGGGAGCTGTTTTTT
- | TRBJ2-7 | - | TRBV6-1 | CASSEALRLAYYEQYF | TGTGCCAGCAGTGAAGCGCTCCGACTGGCCTACTACGAGCAGTACTTC
- | TRBJ1-2 | - | TRBV28 | CASSSPAGTYYGYTF | TGTGCCAGCAGTTCCCCAGCAGGGACTTACTATGGCTACACCTTC
- | TRBJ2-3 | - | TRBV5-5 | CASSLYYRGLVDTQYF | TGTGCCAGCAGCTTATATTATAGGGGTCTGGTAGATACGCAGTATTTT
- | TRBJ2-1 | TRBD2 | TRBV5-5 | CASSDLRGGNEQFF | TGTGCCAGCAGCGATCTTCGCGGGGGAAATGAGCAGTTCTTC
- | TRBJ1-2 | TRBD1 | TRBV5-1 | CASKTDRANYGYTF | TGCGCCAGCAAAACCGACAGGGCCAACTATGGCTACACCTTC
- | TRBJ1-1 | - | TRBV19 | CASSLRLDTEAFF | TGTGCCAGTAGTTTGAGATTGGACACTGAAGCTTTCTTT
- | TRBJ2-2 | - | TRBV2 | CASSAAGVSVGELFF | TGTGCCAGCAGTGCGGCAGGGGTCTCGGTCGGGGAGCTGTTTTTT
- | TRBJ2-7 | - | TRBV5-4 | CASSLGGATYEQYF | TGTGCCAGCAGCTTGGGGGGAGCCACCTACGAGCAGTACTTC
- | TRBJ2-1 | - | TRBV5-1 | CASSWGRNEQFF | TGCGCCAGCAGCTGGGGGCGCAATGAGCAGTTCTTC
- | TRBJ1-1 | TRBD1 | TRBV2 | CAEDRGSMNTEAFF | TGTGCCGAGGACAGGGGCTCGATGAACACTGAAGCTTTCTTT
- | TRBJ2-3 | TRBD2 | TRBV7-2 | CASSSGLAGGADTQYF | TGTGCCAGCAGCTCGGGACTAGCGGGAGGTGCAGATACGCAGTATTTT
- | TRBJ1-5 | - | TRBV30 | CAWRTGPNQPQHF | TGTGCCTGGAGAACCGGACCCAATCAGCCCCAGCATTTT
few | TRBJ2-3 | - | TRBV2 | CASSVARATDTQYF | TGTGCCAGCAGCGTTGCAAGGGCGACAGATACGCAGTATTTT
- | TRBJ2-5 | TRBD1 | TRBV19 | CASSIVVRTGEETQYF | TGTGCCAGTAGTATAGTCGTCCGGACAGGGGAAGAGACCCAGTACTTC
once | TRBJ2-3 | - | TRBV11-2 | CASSLPARADTQYF | TGTGCCAGCAGCTTACCGGCTAGGGCAGATACGCAGTATTTT
- | TRBJ2-5 | - | TRBV7-6 | CASSLLPPTGIEETQYF | TGTGCCAGCAGCTTATTGCCCCCGACAGGAATAGAAGAGACCCAGTACTTC
- | TRBJ1-1 | - | TRBV18 | CASSQGINTEAFF | TGTGCCAGCTCCCAGGGGATTAACACTGAAGCTTTCTTT
- | TRBJ1-5 | TRBD1 | TRBV10-1 | CASRDWDSPIVGNQPQHF | TGCGCCAGCAGAGACTGGGACAGCCCTATAGTGGGCAATCAGCCCCAGCATTTT
once | TRBJ2-1 | - | TRBV9 | CASSVEVSGPYNEQFF | TGTGCCAGCAGCGTAGAGGTTAGCGGCCCCTACAATGAGCAGTTCTTC
once | TRBJ1-3 | TRBD1 | TRBV7-3 | CASSTSGTGLSGNTIYF | TGTGCCAGCAGCACCTCCGGGACAGGGTTGTCTGGAAACACCATATATTTT
- | TRBJ2-3 | TRBD1 | TRBV18 | CASSRRTGGAADTQYF | TGTGCCAGCTCTCGCAGGACAGGGGGCGCGGCAGATACGCAGTATTTT
- | TRBJ1-1 | - | TRBV14 | CASSQVTEAFF | TGTGCCAGCAGCCAAGTCACTGAAGCTTTCTTT
- | TRBJ2-7 | TRBD2 | TRBV7-9 | CASSLGPTSGSTYEQYF | TGTGCCAGCAGCTTAGGACCAACTAGCGGATCTACCTACGAGCAGTACTTC
- | TRBJ2-1 | - | TRBV6-6 | CASSPLGEQFF | TGTGCCAGCAGTCCCTTAGGTGAGCAGTTCTTC